This T cell receptor (beta chain) was recovered during a study of blood T cell repertoires in COVID-19. Background on the study: Sources were T cells, B-cell-depleted T cells, or PBMCs; the material itself was cDNA or gDNA.

As handled by the study authors: It was from reference gene primer amplification that nucleated cell counts were estimated. The method was immunoSEQ multiplex PCR; TCRdb's version includes in-frame clones alone and lacks a portion of them. V and J calls and clone size come straight from that table; D and trimming were deduced from the DNA. This sample has 300,000 to 400,000 clones, with about 89% found just once. While infection was still active, Seattle patients were enrolled and then followed longitudinally. CDR1 and CDR2 from the germline V gene are SEHNR and FQNEAQ (reference sequence). V gave up 1 base and J gave up 4 bases, with 13 bases separating them. The CDR3 is 15 amino acids.

Sequences were obtained from peripheral blood. The TCR sequence derives from a woman aged 50 to 60 with COVID-19, enrolled during active disease. This chain joins TRBV7-9 and TRBJ1-2, with D perhaps matching TRBD1 (5 bases). CDR3 protein: CASSLGQTVAYGYTF. CDR3 nucleotides: TGTGCCAGCAGCTTAGGACAGACGGTAGCCTATGGCTACACCTTC.